This T cell receptor beta chain was identified in a study of chemoradiotherapy in HPV16-positive cancers. Remarks on this clone: What it recognizes is unknown.

Overall study findings and caveats: In HPV16-positive patients, HPV-responsive T-cell expansion tracked better recurrence-free survival.

V was shortened by 4 bases and J by 7 bases, with 13 bases between the two germline ends. The CDR3 sequence is 14 residues long. From germline, CDR1 is SNHLY and CDR2 FYNNEI. Repeated repertoire sampling spanned the course of chemoradiotherapy. Method: immunoSEQ multiplex PCR; TCRdb's copy keeps in-frame clones and lacks some. The table lists around 7,000 clones, roughly four fifths of them singletons. The sequence came from a human donor with HPV-associated anogenital cancer. This specimen was tumor tissue, taken from a patient who underwent chemoradiotherapy. V usage is TRBV2 and J usage is TRBJ2-2; no clear D. CDR3 DNA: TGTGCCAGCAGTGCCTTGCCCGACGGCGGGGAGCTGTTTTTT. It yields the protein CASSALPDGGELFF.